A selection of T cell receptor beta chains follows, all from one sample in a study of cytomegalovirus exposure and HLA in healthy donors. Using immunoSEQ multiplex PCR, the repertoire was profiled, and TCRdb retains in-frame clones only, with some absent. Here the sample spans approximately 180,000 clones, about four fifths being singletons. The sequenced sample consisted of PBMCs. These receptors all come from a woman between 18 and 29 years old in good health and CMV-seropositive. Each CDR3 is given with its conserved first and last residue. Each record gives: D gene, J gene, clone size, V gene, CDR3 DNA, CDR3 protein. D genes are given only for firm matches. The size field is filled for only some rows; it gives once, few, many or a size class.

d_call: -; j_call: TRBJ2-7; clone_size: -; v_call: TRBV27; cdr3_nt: TGTGCCAGCAGTCACCGGGACACCGCCTACGAGCAGTACTTC; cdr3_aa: CASSHRDTAYEQYF
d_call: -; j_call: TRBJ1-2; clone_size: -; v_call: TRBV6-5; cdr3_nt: TGTGCCAGCGCCCGTACAGGGCTCGGCTACACCTTC; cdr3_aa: CASARTGLGYTF
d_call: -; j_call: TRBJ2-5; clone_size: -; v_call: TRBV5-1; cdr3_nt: TGCGCCAGCAGCTTGGCCTACCAAGGGACAAAACAAGAGACCCAGTACTTC; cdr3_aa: CASSLAYQGTKQETQYF
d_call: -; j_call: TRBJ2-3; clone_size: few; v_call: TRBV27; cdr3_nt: TGTGCCAGCAGTCCCAACACAGATACGCAGTATTTT; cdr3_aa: CASSPNTDTQYF
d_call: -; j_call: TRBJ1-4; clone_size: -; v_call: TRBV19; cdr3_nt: TGTGCCAGTAGTATCCCGGGGGGCGTCGATGAAAAACTGTTTTTT; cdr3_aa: CASSIPGGVDEKLFF
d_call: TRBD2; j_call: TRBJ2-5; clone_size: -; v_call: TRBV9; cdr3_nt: TGTGCCAGCAGCGAACTAGCGGGGCAAGAGACCCAGTACTTC; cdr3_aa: CASSELAGQETQYF
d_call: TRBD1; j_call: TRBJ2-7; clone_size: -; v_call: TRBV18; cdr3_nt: TGTGCCAGCTCACCACCGGGACAGGGAAGCGAGCAGTACTTC; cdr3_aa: CASSPPGQGSEQYF
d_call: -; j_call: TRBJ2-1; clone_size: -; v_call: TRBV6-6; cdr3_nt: TGTGCCAGCAGTTACTCCCCCGGAGTTAGCAGCCATGAGCAGTTCTTC; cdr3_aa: CASSYSPGVSSHEQFF
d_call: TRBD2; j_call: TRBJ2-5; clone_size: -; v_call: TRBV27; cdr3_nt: TGTGCCAGCAGTCGGGGCGGGGGGGGAGTAGGAGAGACCCAGCACTTC; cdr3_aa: CASSRGGGGVGETQHF
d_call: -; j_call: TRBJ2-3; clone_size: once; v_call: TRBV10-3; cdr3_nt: TGTGCCATCAGTGAGTTGTTCCCGAGGACAGATACGCAGTATTTT; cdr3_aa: CAISELFPRTDTQYF
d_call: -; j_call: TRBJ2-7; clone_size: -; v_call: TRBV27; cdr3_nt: TGTGCCAGCAGGCTGACAGGCCAAGGCTACGAGCAGTACTTC; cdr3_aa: CASRLTGQGYEQYF
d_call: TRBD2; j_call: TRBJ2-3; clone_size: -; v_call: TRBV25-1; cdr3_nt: TGTGCCAGCAAACCAGCGGGGGGGCCGGGCACAGATACGCAGTATTTT; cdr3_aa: CASKPAGGPGTDTQYF
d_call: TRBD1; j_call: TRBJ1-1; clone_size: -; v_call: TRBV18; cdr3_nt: TGTGCCAGCTCACCCGGACAGGGGGCTCTAAACACTGAAGCTTTCTTT; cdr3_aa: CASSPGQGALNTEAFF
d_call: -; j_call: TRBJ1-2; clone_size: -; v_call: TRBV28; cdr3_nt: TGTGCCAGCAGTTTGGGGGGACTGTATTATGGCTACACCTTC; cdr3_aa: CASSLGGLYYGYTF
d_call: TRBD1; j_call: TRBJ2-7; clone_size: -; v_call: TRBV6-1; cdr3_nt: TGTGCCAGCACTGAACAGACAGGGGGCGCGGGGGAGCAGTACTTC; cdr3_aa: CASTEQTGGAGEQYF
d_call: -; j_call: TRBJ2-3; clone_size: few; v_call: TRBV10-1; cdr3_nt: TGCGCCAGCAGTGTTGGGGCTACACCTTTCACAGATACGCAGTATTTT; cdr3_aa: CASSVGATPFTDTQYF
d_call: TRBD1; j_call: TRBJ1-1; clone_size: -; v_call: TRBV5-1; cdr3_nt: TGCGCCAGCAGCACTAGGACAGGGGGGAACACTGAAGCTTTCTTT; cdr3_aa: CASSTRTGGNTEAFF
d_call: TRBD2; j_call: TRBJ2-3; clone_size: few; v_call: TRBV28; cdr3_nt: TGTGCCAGCAGTTTTGGGATCGGGGCGGGGGGCACAGATACGCAGTATTTT; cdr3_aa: CASSFGIGAGGTDTQYF
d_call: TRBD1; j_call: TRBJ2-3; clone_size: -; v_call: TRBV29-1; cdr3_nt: TGCAGCGCAACAGGGGCAGATACGCAGTATTTT; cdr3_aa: CSATGADTQYF
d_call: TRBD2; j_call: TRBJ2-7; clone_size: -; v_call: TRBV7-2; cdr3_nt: TGTGCCAGCAGCTCAGGGACTAGCCAATACGAGCAGTACTTC; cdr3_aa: CASSSGTSQYEQYF
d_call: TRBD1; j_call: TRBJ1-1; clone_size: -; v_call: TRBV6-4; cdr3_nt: TGTGCCAGCAGCGACAGGGGTGGCACTGAAGCTTTCTTT; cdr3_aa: CASSDRGGTEAFF
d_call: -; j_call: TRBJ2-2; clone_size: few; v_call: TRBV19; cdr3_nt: TGTGCCAGTAGTGGGGCAGGGGCCGGGGAGCTGTTTTTT; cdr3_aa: CASSGAGAGELFF
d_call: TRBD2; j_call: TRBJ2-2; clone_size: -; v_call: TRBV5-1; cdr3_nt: TGCGCCAGCAGCTTGGTGCCTAGCGGTGACACCGGGGAGCTGTTTTTT; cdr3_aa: CASSLVPSGDTGELFF
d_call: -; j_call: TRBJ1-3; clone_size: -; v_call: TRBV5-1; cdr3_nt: TGCGCCAGCAGCTTGGATAGCTCCCGAAACACCATATATTTT; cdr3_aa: CASSLDSSRNTIYF
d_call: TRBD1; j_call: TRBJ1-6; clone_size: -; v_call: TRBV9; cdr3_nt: TGTGCCAGCAGCGTAGATGAGTGGACAGGGAACTCACCCCTCCACTTT; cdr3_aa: CASSVDEWTGNSPLHF
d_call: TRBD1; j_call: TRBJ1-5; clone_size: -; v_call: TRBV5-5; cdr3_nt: TGTGCCAGCAGCTTAGGGGACAGCTATAGCAATCAGCCCCAGCATTTT; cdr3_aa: CASSLGDSYSNQPQHF
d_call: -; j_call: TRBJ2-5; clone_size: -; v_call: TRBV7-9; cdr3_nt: TGTGCCAGCAGCTTAGGTATACAAGAGACCCAGTACTTC; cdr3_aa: CASSLGIQETQYF
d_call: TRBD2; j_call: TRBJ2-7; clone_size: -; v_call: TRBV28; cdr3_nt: TGTGCCAGCAGTCCCGCTAGCGGGGGTCCCACGGACGAGCAGTACTTC; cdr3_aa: CASSPASGGPTDEQYF
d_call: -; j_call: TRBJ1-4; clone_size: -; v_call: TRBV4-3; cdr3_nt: TGCGCCAGCAGCCAAGCCTCGAGATCAACTAATGAAAAACTGTTTTTT; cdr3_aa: CASSQASRSTNEKLFF
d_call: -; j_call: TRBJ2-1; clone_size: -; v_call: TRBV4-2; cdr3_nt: TGTGCCAGCAGCCATCCCTCTAGGCATGAGCAGTTCTTC; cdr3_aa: CASSHPSRHEQFF
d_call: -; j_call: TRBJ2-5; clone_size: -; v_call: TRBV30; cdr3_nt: TGTGCCTGGAGCCCGGGCGGGGCTGCCCAGTACTTC; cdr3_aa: CAWSPGGAAQYF
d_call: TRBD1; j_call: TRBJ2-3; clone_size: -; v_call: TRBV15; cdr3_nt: TGTGCCACCAGCAGAGATATAGGGACAGGGATAGATACGCAGTATTTT; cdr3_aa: CATSRDIGTGIDTQYF
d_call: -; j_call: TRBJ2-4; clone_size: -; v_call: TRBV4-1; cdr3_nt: TGCGCCAGCAGCCAAGATCTTCCGCGGACGGGGGTTCAGTACTTC; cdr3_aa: CASSQDLPRTGVQYF